This TCR beta chain was captured in a study of shared clonotypes between healthy human individuals. The data were produced by immunoSEQ multiplex PCR, yet TCRdb's version contains in-frame clones alone and is incomplete. The sample shows 1.4 million to 1.5 million clones, roughly 96% of them seen only once. The sequenced sample was naive CD4+ T cells sorted from blood. Subset reported: CD45RA+ positively selected. The clonotype was recovered from a man aged 25-45 years in good health.

The CDR3 loop is CASSQLTTTAYNEQFF. In nucleotides, the CDR3 is TGTGCCAGCAGTCAGCTTACGACTACGGCCTACAATGAGCAGTTCTTC. The genes are TRBV2 and TRBJ2-1, with D possibly matching TRBD2 (5 bases). CDR3 size: 16 residues. Germline V gene data show CDR1 as SNHLY and CDR2 as FYNNEI. The V end lost 5 bases, the J end lost 2 bases, and 16 bases lay between the germline ends.